The T cell receptor beta chain under discussion was sequenced for a study of blood T cell repertoires in COVID-19. Study summary: The samples span acute and convalescent COVID-19 from the United States, Italy and Spain. In each case, the material was cDNA or gDNA derived from T cells, B-cell-depleted T cells, or PBMCs.

Per the study methods: Estimates of nucleated cell counts were drawn from the amplification of reference gene primers. Measured with immunoSEQ multiplex PCR; TCRdb has only the in-frame clones, and not every one. The DNA gave D and trimming, while V, J and clone size come from that table. The sample includes around 250,000 clones, about nine tenths seen only once; the top ten take approximately 9%. This CDR3 is built from 13 residues. V was clipped by 6 bases and J by 4 bases; unmatched bases: 8. Germline CDR1 is GTSNPN and CDR2 is SVGIG (reference sequence). Input material: peripheral blood. The rearrangement uses TRBV30 and TRBJ2-7; TRBD1 agrees at 8 bases. This receptor was taken from a man aged 40-55 years with active or convalescent COVID-19. The CDR3 protein is CACRGQARYEQYF. The CDR3 nucleotides read TGTGCCTGCCGGGGACAGGCGCGTTACGAGCAGTACTTC.